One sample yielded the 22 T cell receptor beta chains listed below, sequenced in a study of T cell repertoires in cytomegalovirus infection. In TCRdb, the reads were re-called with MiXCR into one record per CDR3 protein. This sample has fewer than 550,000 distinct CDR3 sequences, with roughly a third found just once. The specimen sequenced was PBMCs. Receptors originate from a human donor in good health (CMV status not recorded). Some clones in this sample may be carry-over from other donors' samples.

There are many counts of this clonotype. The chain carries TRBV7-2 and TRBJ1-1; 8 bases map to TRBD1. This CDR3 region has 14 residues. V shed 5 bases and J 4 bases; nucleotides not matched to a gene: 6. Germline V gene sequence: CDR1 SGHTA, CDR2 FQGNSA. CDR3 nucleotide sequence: TGTGCCAGCAGCATCGACAGGGGATCCACTGAAGCTTTCTTT. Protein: CASSIDRGSTEAFF.

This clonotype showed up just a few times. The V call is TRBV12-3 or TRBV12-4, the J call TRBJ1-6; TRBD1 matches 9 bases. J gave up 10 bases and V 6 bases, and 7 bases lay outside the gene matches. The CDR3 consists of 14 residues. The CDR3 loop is CASRHGTGNSPLHF. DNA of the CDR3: TGTGCCAGCAGACACGGGACAGGGAACTCACCCCTCCACTTT.

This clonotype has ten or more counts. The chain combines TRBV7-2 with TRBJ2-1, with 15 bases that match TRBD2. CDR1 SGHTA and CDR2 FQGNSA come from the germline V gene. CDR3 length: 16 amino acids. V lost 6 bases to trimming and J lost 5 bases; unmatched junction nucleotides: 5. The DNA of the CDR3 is TGTGCCAGCAGAGCCGGACTAGCGGGGGGGCACAATGAGCAGTTCTTC. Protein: CASRAGLAGGHNEQFF.

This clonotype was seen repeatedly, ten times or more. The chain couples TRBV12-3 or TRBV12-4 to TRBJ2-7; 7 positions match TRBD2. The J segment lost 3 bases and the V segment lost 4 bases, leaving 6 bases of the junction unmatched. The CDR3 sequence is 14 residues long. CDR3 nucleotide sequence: TGTGCCAGCAGTTCCCGGGGGGAGAGCTACGAGCAGTACTTC. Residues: CASSSRGESYEQYF.

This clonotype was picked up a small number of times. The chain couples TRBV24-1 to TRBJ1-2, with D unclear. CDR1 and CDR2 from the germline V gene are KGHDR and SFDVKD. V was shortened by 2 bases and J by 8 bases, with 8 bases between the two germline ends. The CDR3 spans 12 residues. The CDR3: CATSDYAQGYTF. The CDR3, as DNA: TGTGCCACCAGTGATTACGCACAGGGCTACACCTTC.

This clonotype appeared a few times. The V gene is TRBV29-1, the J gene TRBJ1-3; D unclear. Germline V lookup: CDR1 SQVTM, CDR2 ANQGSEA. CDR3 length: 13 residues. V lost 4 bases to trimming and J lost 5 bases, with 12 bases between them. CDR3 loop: CSVVAEGRNTIYF. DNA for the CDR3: TGCAGCGTTGTCGCGGAAGGAAGAAACACCATATATTTT.

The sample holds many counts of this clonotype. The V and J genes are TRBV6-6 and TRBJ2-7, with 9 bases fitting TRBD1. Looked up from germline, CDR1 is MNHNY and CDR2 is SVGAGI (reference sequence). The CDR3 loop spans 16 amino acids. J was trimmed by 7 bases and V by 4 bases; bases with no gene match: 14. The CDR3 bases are TGTGCCAGCAGTTCTAAATCGACCGGACAGGGGCGAGAGCAGTACTTC. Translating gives CASSSKSTGQGREQYF.

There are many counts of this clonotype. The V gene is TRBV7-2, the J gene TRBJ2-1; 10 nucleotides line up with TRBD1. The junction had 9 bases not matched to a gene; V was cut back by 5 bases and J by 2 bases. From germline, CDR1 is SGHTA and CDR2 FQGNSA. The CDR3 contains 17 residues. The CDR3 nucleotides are TGTGCCAGCAGCCCATACGCCGGGACAGGGGCCTACAATGAGCAGTTCTTC. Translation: CASSPYAGTGAYNEQFF.

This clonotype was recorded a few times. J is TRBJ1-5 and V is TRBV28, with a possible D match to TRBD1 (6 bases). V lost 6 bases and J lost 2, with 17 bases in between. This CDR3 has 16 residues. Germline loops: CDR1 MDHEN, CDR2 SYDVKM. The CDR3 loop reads CASSSTGTPRNQPQHF. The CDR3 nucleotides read TGTGCCAGCAGCAGCACCGGGACACCGCGCAATCAGCCCCAGCATTTT.

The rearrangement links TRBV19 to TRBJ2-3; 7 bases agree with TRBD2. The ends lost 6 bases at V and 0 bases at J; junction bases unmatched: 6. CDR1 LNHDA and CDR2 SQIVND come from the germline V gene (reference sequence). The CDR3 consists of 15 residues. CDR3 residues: CASRRLAESTDTQYF. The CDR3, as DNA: TGTGCCAGTAGACGTCTAGCGGAAAGCACAGATACGCAGTATTTT.

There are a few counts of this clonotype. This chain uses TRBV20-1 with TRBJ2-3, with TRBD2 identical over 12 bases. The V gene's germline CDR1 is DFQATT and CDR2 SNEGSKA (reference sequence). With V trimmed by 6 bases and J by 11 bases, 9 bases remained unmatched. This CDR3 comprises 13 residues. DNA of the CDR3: TGCAGTGCACCGACTAGCGGGGGCCCGCGGCAGTATTTT. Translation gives CSAPTSGGPRQYF.

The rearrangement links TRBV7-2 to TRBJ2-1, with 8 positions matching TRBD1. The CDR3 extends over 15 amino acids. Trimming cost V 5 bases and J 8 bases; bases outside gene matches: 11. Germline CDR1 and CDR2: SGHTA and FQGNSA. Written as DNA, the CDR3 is TGTGCCAGCAGCCCGGACAGGGATTGGGAGGATGAGCAGTTCTTC. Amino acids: CASSPDRDWEDEQFF. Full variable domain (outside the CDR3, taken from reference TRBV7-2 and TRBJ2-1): GAGVSQSPSNKVTEKGKDVELRCDPISGHTALYWYRQSLGQGLEFLIYFQGNSAPDKSGLPSDRFSAERTGGSVSTLTIQRTQQEDSAVYLCASSPDRDWEDEQFFGPGTRLTVL.

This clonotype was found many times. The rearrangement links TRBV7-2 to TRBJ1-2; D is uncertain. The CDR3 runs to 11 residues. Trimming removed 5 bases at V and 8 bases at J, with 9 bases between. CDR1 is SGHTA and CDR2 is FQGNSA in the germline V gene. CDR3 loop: CASSSMRGYTF. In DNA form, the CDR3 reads TGTGCCAGCAGCAGTATGCGGGGCTACACCTTC.

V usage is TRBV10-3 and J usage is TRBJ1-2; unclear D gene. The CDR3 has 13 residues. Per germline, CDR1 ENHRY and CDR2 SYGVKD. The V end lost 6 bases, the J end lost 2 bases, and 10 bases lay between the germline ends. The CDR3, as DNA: TGTGCCATCAGCACGGGAACCAACTATGGCTACACCTTC. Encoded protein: CAISTGTNYGYTF.

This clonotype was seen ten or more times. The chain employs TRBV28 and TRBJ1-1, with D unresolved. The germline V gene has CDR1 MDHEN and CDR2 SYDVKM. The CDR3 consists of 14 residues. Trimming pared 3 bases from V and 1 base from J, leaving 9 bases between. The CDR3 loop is CASSFLSGNTEAFF. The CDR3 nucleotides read TGTGCCAGCAGTTTTCTGTCAGGGAACACTGAAGCTTTCTTT.

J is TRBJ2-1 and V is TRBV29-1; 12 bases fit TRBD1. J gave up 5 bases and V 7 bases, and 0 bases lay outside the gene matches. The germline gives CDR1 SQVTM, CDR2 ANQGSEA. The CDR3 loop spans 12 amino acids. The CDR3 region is CSGDRGHNEQFF. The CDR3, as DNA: TGCAGCGGGGACAGGGGGCACAATGAGCAGTTCTTC.

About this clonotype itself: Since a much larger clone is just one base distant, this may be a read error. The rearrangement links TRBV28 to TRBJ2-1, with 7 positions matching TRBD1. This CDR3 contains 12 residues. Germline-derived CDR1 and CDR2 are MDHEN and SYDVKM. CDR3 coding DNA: TGTGCCAGCAGCACAGGGGCGAGTGAGCATTTCTTC. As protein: CASSTGASEHFF.

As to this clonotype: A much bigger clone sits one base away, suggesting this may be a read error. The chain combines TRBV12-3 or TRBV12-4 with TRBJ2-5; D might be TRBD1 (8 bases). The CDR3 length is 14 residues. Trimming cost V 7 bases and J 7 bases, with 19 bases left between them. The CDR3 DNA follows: TGTGCCAGCATGCCGGGACAGGCTAGCGGGACCCAGTACTTC. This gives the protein CASMPGQASGTQYF.

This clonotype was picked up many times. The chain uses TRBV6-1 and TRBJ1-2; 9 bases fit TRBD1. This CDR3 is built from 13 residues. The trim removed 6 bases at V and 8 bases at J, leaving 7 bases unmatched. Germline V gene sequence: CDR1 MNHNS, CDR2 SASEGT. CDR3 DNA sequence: TGTGCCAGCAGGTCCAACAGGGGGCGAGGCTACACCTTC. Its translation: CASRSNRGRGYTF.

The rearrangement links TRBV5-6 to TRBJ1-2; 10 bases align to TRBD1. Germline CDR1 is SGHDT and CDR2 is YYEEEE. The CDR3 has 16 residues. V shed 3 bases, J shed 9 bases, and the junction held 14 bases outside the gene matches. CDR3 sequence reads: CASSSTGGAFSGSYTF. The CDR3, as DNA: TGTGCCAGCAGCTCGACAGGGGGCGCGTTTAGTGGTAGCTACACCTTC. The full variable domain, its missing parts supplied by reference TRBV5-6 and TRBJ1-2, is DAGVTQSPTHLIKTRGQQVTLRCSPKSGHDTVSWYQQALGQGPQFIFQYYEEEERQRGNFPDRFSGHQFPNYSSELNVNALLLGDSALYLCASSSTGGAFSGSYTFGSGTRLTVV.

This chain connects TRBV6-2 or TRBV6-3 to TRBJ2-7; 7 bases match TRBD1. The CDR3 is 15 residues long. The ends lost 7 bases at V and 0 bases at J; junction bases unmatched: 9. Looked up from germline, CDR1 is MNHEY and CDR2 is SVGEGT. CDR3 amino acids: CASTAGDSSSYEQYF. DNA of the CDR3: TGTGCCAGCACCGCTGGGGACAGTTCCTCCTACGAGCAGTACTTC.

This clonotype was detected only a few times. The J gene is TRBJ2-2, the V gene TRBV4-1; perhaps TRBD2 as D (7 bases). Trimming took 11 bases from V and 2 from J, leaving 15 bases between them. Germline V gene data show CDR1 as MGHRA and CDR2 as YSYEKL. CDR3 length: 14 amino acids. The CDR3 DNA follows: TGCGCCTCGGGGGGCACATTAAACACCGGGGAGCTGTTTTTT. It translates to CASGGTLNTGELFF.